This TCR beta chain was recovered during a study of post-analysis software for immune sequencing data. On the study more broadly: Relapsing-remitting, secondary progressive and progressive-relapsing multiple sclerosis courses were included.

TCR beta libraries were prepared from cDNA with unique molecular identifiers. Some 450,000 cDNA molecules were recovered from an input of roughly 0.95 to 11 million T cells. Using its own MiXCR run on the PCR reads, TCRdb lists one record per CDR3 protein. The sample holds around 260,000 distinct CDR3 sequences, less than 40% seen once. The V gene's germline CDR1 is MNHNY and CDR2 SVGAGI (reference sequence). The CDR3 runs 11 residues. Notes on the study in general: In multiple sclerosis, normalized Chao1 diversity was significantly below that of controls. The five TRBV segments detected at higher frequency in patients than in controls included TRBV5-6, TRBV5-1 and TRBV20-1. With F measure, samples from one preparation batch clustered together strongly.

In the case of this clonotype: Its target is unknown. A read error may be the cause here, since a much bigger clone is one base away.

V and J are TRBV6-6 and TRBJ1-2, with D hard to call. The sequencing input was blood. The clonotype was recovered from a girl aged 10 to 17 with multiple sclerosis. CDR3 DNA: TGTGCCGGCAGTACCACAGATGGCTACACCTTC. Translation: CAGSTTDGYTF.